A single sample is the source of the 19 T cell receptor beta chains below, sequenced in a study of blood T cell repertoires in COVID-19. Measured with immunoSEQ multiplex PCR; TCRdb has only the in-frame clones, and not every one. Among 40,000 or so clones listed, 75% to 90% were seen once. The source material was peripheral blood. The receptors originated from a human donor in a cohort sampled during active COVID-19.

The CDR3 coding sequence is TGTGCCAGCAGCTCCGGGGAGTTCTCCTACGAGCAGTACTTC. It codes for CASSSGEFSYEQYF. The chain uses TRBV7-8 and TRBJ2-7, with D maybe TRBD2 (5 bases). The CDR3 extends over 14 amino acids. Germline V gives CDR1 SGHVS, CDR2 FQNEAQ. Trimming removed 4 bases from V and 0 bases from J, with 10 bases in between.

This clone was observed once. The chain links TRBV18 to TRBJ1-5, with 9 bases fitting TRBD1. The CDR3 runs 16 residues. Germline loops: CDR1 KGHSH, CDR2 LQKENI. J lost 1 base, V lost 4 bases, and 5 bases had no gene match. CDR3 sequence: CASSLTGGLSNQPQHF. DNA of the CDR3: TGTGCCAGCTCACTCACAGGGGGCTTGAGCAATCAGCCCCAGCATTTT.

V gene TRBV29-1 combines with J gene TRBJ2-7, with D perhaps matching TRBD1 (6 bases). V shed 6 bases and J shed 7 bases, with 19 bases lying between them. The CDR3 contains 13 residues. Germline V lookup: CDR1 SQVTM, CDR2 ANQGSEA. The CDR3 is CSVSGDPLSEQYF. The CDR3 DNA follows: TGCAGCGTGTCAGGGGACCCCTTGAGTGAGCAGTACTTC.

The rearrangement links TRBV6-5 to TRBJ1-3; TRBD1 is a possible D gene (5 bases). Trimming stripped 8 bases from V and 2 bases from J, with 7 bases between. Germline V CDR1 and CDR2: MNHEY, SVGAGI. CDR3 length equals 12 residues. CDR3 sequence (DNA): TGTGCCAGCGCAGGGCCTGGAAACACCATATATTTT. Protein sequence: CASAGPGNTIYF.

The chain combines TRBV6-5 with TRBJ1-2, with D possibly being TRBD1 (6 bases). The V gene lost 6 bases and the J gene lost 4 bases, with 18 bases spanning the gap. Germline V CDR1 and CDR2: MNHEY, SVGAGI. The CDR3 consists of 15 residues. DNA of the CDR3: TGTGCCAGCAGCGCGGCCCGGGACAACAGCTATGGCTACACCTTC. This translates into CASSAARDNSYGYTF.

The rearrangement uses TRBV5-8 and TRBJ1-2; tentatively, D is TRBD1 (5 bases). CDR3 length equals 14 residues. V was pared by 5 bases and J by 6 bases, with 17 bases between. Looked up from germline, CDR1 is SGHTS and CDR2 is YDEGEE. The CDR3 sequence: CASSRRDVVDGYTF. The CDR3 region has the DNA TGTGCCAGCAGTCGGCGGGACGTGGTAGATGGCTACACCTTC.

V and J are TRBV2 and TRBJ1-5; TRBD1 agrees at 9 bases. The germline V gene encodes CDR1 SNHLY and CDR2 FYNNEI. The CDR3 is 15 residues long. With 8 bases clipped from V and 4 bases from J, the junction kept 9 bases outside the gene matches. The CDR3 nucleotides are TGTGCCAGCGACCTTACAGGGGGCTCAAATCAGCCCCAGCATTTT. It codes for CASDLTGGSNQPQHF.

V and J are TRBV7-2 and TRBJ1-6, with unresolved D. The CDR3 has 15 amino acids. V was clipped by 4 bases and J by 8 bases, with 15 bases between them. Germline loops: CDR1 SGHTA, CDR2 FQGNSA. The CDR3 loop is CASSSVSSGDSPLHF. The CDR3 region has the DNA TGTGCCAGCAGCTCCGTCTCGTCCGGGGATTCACCCCTCCACTTT.

The chain couples TRBV6-2 or TRBV6-3 to TRBJ1-1, with 11 nucleotides matching TRBD1. CDR3 length: 15 residues. Germline CDR1 MNHEY, CDR2 SVGEGT. Trimming removed 6 bases from V and 1 base from J; junction bases left unmatched: 4. CDR3 nucleotides: TGTGCCAGCAGGCCTGGGACAGGGGGGAACACTGAAGCTTTCTTT. Its protein product is CASRPGTGGNTEAFF.

The sample holds a few counts of this clone. The CDR3 loop is CASSLYTLRDSSYEQYF. The DNA of the CDR3 is TGTGCCAGCAGCTTATATACCTTACGTGACAGCTCCTACGAGCAGTACTTC. The V call is TRBV7-9, the J call TRBJ2-7, with D possibly being TRBD1 (5 bases). CDR3 length: 17 residues. Per germline, CDR1 SEHNR and CDR2 FQNEAQ (reference sequence). V dropped 2 bases and J dropped 0 bases, with 17 bases sitting between them.

CDR3 sequence reads: CASSQGTADQPQHF. CDR3 bases: TGCGCCAGCAGCCAAGGGACAGCAGATCAGCCCCAGCATTTT. J is TRBJ1-5 and V is TRBV5-1; 7 bases map to TRBD1. This CDR3 contains 14 residues. Trimming at V came to 4 bases and at J to 5 bases, leaving 6 bases not matched to a gene. In germline, CDR1 is SGHRS, CDR2 YFSETQ. The variable domain in full, with the rest retrieved from reference TRBV5-1 and TRBJ1-5, is KAGVTQTPRYLIKTRGQQVTLSCSPISGHRSVSWYQQTPGQGLQFLFEYFSETQRNKGNFPGRFSGRQFSNSRSEMNVSTLELGDSALYLCASSQGTADQPQHFGDGTRLSIL.

This clone appeared a few times. CDR3 nucleotides: TGTGCCAGCAGCCCACCGGGAGGTTATGGCTACACCTTC. The encoded protein is CASSPPGGYGYTF. The rearrangement joins TRBV9 to TRBJ1-2; D gene ambiguous. This CDR3 comprises 13 residues. The germline V gene encodes CDR1 SGDLS and CDR2 YYNGEE. V lost 4 bases and J lost 5, with 12 bases in between.

V and J are TRBV19 and TRBJ1-2; D ambiguous. Trimming took 5 bases from V and 0 from J, leaving 4 bases between them. Germline V gene lookup returns CDR1 LNHDA and CDR2 SQIVND (reference sequence). This CDR3 spans 12 amino acids. CDR3: CASSRANYGYTF. CDR3 coding DNA: TGTGCCAGTAGTCGAGCTAACTATGGCTACACCTTC.

The V gene is TRBV6-5, the J gene TRBJ2-7, with 10 bases matching TRBD1. CDR1 and CDR2 (germline): MNHEY, SVGAGI. V was clipped by 6 bases and J by 6 bases; unmatched bases: 8. The CDR3 totals 14 residues. CDR3 amino acids: CASRRGTGDSEQYF. The CDR3, as DNA: TGTGCCAGCAGAAGGGGGACAGGGGATAGCGAGCAGTACTTC.

The V gene is TRBV6-5, the J gene TRBJ1-4; 8 positions match TRBD1. The V segment lost 6 bases and the J segment 7 bases; nucleotides outside the gene matches: 7. This CDR3 comprises 14 residues. Germline assignment: CDR1 MNHEY and CDR2 SVGAGI. CDR3 loop: CASSETGAGEKLFF. The CDR3 DNA follows: TGTGCCAGCAGCGAGACAGGGGCAGGTGAAAAACTGTTTTTT.

This clone has only one observation. The gene calls are TRBV6-5 and TRBJ2-7, with TRBD1 identical over 10 bases. This CDR3 region has 14 residues. The germline gives CDR1 MNHEY, CDR2 SVGAGI. V was clipped by 4 bases and J by 2 bases; unmatched bases: 2. The CDR3 protein is CASSSGQGAYEQYF. The CDR3 bases are TGTGCCAGCAGTTCCGGACAGGGGGCCTACGAGCAGTACTTC.

The V and J genes are TRBV6-5 and TRBJ1-2; D gene ambiguous. Per the germline V gene, CDR1 is MNHEY and CDR2 is SVGAGI. Trimming removed 6 bases from V and 3 bases from J, with 8 bases in between. This CDR3 has 12 residues. CDR3 sequence reads: CASSRGYYGYTF. For the CDR3, the DNA is TGTGCCAGCAGCCGGGGTTACTATGGCTACACCTTC.

The chain combines TRBV5-4 with TRBJ2-7; 14 positions agree with TRBD2. Losses at the gene ends were 3 bases for V and 3 bases for J; bases not matched to a gene: 5. This CDR3 spans 16 amino acids. Per the germline V gene, CDR1 is SGHNT and CDR2 is YYREEE (reference sequence). CDR3 DNA sequence: TGTGCCAGCAGCTCGGGGACTAGCGGGGGTTTCTACGAGCAGTACTTC. This sequence encodes CASSSGTSGGFYEQYF.

This clone came up once. V is TRBV20-1 and J is TRBJ1-2; 10 nucleotides match TRBD1. Trimming at V came to 3 bases and at J to 7 bases, leaving 11 bases not matched to a gene. This CDR3 has 15 residues. The V gene's germline CDR1 is DFQATT and CDR2 SNEGSKA (reference sequence). Here the CDR3 DNA reads TGCAGTGCTAGTGATCCCGACAGGGGGCAGGGTGGCTACACCTTC. This codes for CSASDPDRGQGGYTF.